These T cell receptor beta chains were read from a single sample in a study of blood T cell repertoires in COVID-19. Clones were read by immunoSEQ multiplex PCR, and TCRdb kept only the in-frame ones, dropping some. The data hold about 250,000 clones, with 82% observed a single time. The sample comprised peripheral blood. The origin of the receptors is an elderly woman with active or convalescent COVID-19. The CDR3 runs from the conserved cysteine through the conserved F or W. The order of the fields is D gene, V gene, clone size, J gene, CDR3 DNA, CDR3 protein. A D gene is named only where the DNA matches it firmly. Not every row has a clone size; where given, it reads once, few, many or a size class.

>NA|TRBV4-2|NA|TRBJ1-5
TGTGCCAGCAGCCAAGTTAACAGCTATAGCAATCAGCCCCAGCATTTT
CASSQVNSYSNQPQHF
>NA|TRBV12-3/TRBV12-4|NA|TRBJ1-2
TGTGCCAGCAGGCCCCATGGGGGGGCCTCTACCTTC
CASRPHGGASTF
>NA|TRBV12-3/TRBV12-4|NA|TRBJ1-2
TGTGCCAGCACCCAGGCCTTCGACTATGGCTACACCTTC
CASTQAFDYGYTF
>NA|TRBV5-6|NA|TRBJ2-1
TGTGCCAGCAGCTTAGCAGGATTTAGCTCCTACAATGAGCAGTTCTTC
CASSLAGFSSYNEQFF
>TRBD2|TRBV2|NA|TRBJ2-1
TGTGCCAGCAGGAAAGGGGCTAGCGGGGGGAACTACAATGAGCAGTTCTTC
CASRKGASGGNYNEQFF
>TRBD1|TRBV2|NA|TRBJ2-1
TGTGCCAGCAGAATTGACAGGGCAGCCTACAATGAGCAGTTCTTC
CASRIDRAAYNEQFF
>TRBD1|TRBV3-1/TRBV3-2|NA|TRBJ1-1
TGTGCCAGCAGCCGATCAGGGACAGGGAACACTGAAGCTTTCTTT
CASSRSGTGNTEAFF
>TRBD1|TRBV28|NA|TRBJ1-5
TGTGCCAGCAGCCTGGGACAGGCTACTCAGCCCCAGCATTTT
CASSLGQATQPQHF
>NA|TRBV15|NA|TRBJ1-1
TGTGCCACCAGCAGACATCGGACACCTGATGAAGCTTTCTTT
CATSRHRTPDEAFF
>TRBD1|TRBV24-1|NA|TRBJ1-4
TGTGCCACCAGTGATTTAAACCAGGGGGCAATTGAAAAACTGTTTTTT
CATSDLNQGAIEKLFF
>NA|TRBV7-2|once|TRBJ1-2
TGTGCCAGCAGCTTAGTATCGCTTGGGCCCCCGGTGGGCTACACCTTC
CASSLVSLGPPVGYTF
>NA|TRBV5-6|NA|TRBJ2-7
TGTGCCAGCAGCTTGGTCAGGCTTTCCTACGAGCAGTACTTC
CASSLVRLSYEQYF
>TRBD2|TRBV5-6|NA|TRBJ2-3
TGTGCCAGCAGCTCCGGGACTAGCGGCACAGATACGCAGTATTTT
CASSSGTSGTDTQYF
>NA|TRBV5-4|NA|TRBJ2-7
TGTGCCAGCAGCTTGGACTCGGGCGAGCAGTACTTC
CASSLDSGEQYF
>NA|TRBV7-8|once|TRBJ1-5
TGTGCCAGCAGCTTATCAGGAATTTATAGCAATCAGCCCCAGCATTTT
CASSLSGIYSNQPQHF
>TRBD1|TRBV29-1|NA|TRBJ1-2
TGCAGCGTTTCCGGGACAGGGGAAGGGAGCGGCTACACCTTC
CSVSGTGEGSGYTF
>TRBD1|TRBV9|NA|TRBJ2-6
TGTGCCAGCAGCTTGGGACAGGGTTCTGGGGCCAACGTCCTGACTTTC
CASSLGQGSGANVLTF
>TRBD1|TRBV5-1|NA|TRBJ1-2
TGCGCCAGCAGCTTAGGACAGGCGCCCAACTATGGCTACACCTTC
CASSLGQAPNYGYTF
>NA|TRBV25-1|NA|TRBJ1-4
TGTGCCAGCAGCCCATCCGAACGGGCAACTAATGAAAAACTGTTTTTT
CASSPSERATNEKLFF
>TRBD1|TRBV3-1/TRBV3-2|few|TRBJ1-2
TGTGCCAGCAGCGATGACAGGGGGAACTATGGCTACACCTTC
CASSDDRGNYGYTF
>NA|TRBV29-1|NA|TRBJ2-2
TGCAGCGTTGTGGGGGGGACAACGAACACCGGGGAGCTGTTTTTT
CSVVGGTTNTGELFF
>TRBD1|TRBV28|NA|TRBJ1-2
TGTGCCAGCAGGGGGGACAGGGGCTATGGCTACACCTTC
CASRGDRGYGYTF
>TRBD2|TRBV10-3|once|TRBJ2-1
TGTGCCATCAGTGATGGACTAGCGGGAGTCGATGAGCAGTTCTTC
CAISDGLAGVDEQFF
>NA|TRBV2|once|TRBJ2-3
TGTGCCAGCAGTGAATTGGTAGCCACAGATACGCAGTATTTT
CASSELVATDTQYF
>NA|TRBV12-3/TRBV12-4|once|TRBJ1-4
TGTGCCAGCAGCCGCAGGGCGAATGAAAAACTGTTTTTT
CASSRRANEKLFF